This TCR beta chain was sequenced in a study of T cell changes during pregnancy in multiple sclerosis (dated by TCRdb to the late 2010s). About the investigation overall: The study looked at changes in the T cell repertoire across pregnancy in women with multiple sclerosis.

As concerns this clone: It has no known antigen specificity. No base-level quality is on record; no much larger clone is a single base apart.

The protocol used for the library was the immunoSEQ multiplex PCR assay. In its TCRdb copy, this immuneACCESS table keeps in-frame sequences only and misses some clones. Where compared with another copy, unresolved V genes explain less than half of these, and the others have no known cause. The sample contains about 59,000 clones, less than 95% of them found a single time. The top ten constitute about 2.6% of the sample. The sample here was CD8+ T cells from peripheral blood mononuclear cells, taken after pregnancy. The sequence came from a female donor with multiple sclerosis, enrolled in a pregnancy study.

The CDR3 region reads CASSQYYNEQFF. The nucleotides are TGTGCCAGCAGCCAGTACTACAATGAGCAGTTCTTC. The chain joins TRBV14 to TRBJ2-1; no D gene can be assigned with confidence. Per the germline V gene, SGHDN is the CDR1 and FVKESK is the CDR2. Counted from cysteine to phenylalanine, this CDR3 has 12 amino acids. Of all the DNA, just the CDR3 is kept, 36 bases in frame from base 1. V is reduced by 3 bases and J by 3 bases, leaving a spacing of 3 bases between them.